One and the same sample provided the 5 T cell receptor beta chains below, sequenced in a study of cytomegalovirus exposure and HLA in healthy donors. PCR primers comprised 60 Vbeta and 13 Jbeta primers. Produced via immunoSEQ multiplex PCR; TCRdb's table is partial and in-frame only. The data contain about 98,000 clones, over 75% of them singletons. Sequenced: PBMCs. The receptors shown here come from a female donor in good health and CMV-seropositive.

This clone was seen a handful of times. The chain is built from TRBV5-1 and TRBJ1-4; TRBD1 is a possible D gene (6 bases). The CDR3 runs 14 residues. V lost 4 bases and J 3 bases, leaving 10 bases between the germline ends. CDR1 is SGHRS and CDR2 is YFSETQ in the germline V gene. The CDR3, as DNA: TGCGCCAGCAGCACCGGGACATCTAATGAAAAACTGTTTTTT. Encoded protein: CASSTGTSNEKLFF.

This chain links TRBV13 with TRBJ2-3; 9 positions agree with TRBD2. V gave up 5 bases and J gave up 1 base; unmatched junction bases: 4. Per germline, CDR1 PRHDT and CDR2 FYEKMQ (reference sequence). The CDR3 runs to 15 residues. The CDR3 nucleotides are TGTGCCAGCAGCCTCCCTAGCGGGGGCACAGATACGCAGTATTTT. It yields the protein CASSLPSGGTDTQYF.

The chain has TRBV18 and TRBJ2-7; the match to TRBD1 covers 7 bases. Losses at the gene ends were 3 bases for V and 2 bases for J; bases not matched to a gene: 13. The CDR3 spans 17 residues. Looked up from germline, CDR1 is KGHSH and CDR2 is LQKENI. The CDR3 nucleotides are TGTGCCAGCTCACCCCTGGGCCCCGGGACAGCAACCTACGAGCAGTACTTC. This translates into CASSPLGPGTATYEQYF.

The CDR3 sequence: CASSLGLLAGELFF. In DNA form, the CDR3 reads TGTGCCAGCAGTCTGGGACTCCTCGCCGGGGAGCTGTTTTTT. The rearrangement links TRBV6-6 to TRBJ2-2, with a possible D match to TRBD2 (6 bases). The germline V gene encodes CDR1 MNHNY and CDR2 SVGAGI (reference sequence). V was trimmed by 5 bases and J by 6 bases, leaving 13 bases between them. The CDR3 sequence is 14 residues long.

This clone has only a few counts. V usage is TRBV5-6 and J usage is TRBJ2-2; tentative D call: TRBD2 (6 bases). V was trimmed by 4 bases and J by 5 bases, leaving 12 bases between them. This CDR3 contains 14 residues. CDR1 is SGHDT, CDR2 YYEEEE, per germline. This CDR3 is CASSPTRETGELFF. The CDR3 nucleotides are TGTGCCAGCAGCCCGACTAGAGAAACCGGGGAGCTGTTTTTT.